This record concerns one T cell receptor (beta chain) sequence. This clonotype came up many times. Its antigen remains unidentified. Base-call qualities are not available, and no considerably larger clone is one nucleotide away. The CDR3 runs 15 amino acids, cysteine and phenylalanine included. Of all the DNA, just the CDR3 is kept, 45 bases in frame from base 1. The CDR1 and CDR2 encoded by the germline V gene (reference sequence) are MNHEY and SMNVEV. V has 6 bases trimmed and J has 0 bases trimmed; junction bases matching no gene number 3. The data were obtained in a study of HIV-infected patients and healthy controls (dated 2014 in TCRdb). Notes on the research overall: CD4 counts were modestly but significantly increased in 14 of 16 patients after three months of therapy, but they remained below normal ranges. The study asked whether deep sequencing of the TCR repertoire from small blood samples of HIV patients could detect immune perturbation and reconstitution. An undetectable viral load was attained by 11 of 16 patients by the second bleed and by all patients after a further year of therapy. CD8 counts showed no consistent shift during early therapy, whereas the CD4:CD8 ratio rose slightly. Overall T-cell lymphocytopenia was not observed in the patients, and no significant difference from controls was found in total CDR3 counts per chain. Here is what the overall study found, with its caveats: The apparent post-therapy recovery of the Gini index in HIV-infected patients was not reproduced in size-matched repertoire data. HIV-infected repertoires showed significantly elevated mean Gini indices relative to controls, which possibly reflects oligoclonality. MAIT cell alpha-chain CDR3s were found at high frequency in healthy controls but were severely depleted in HIV+ repertoires. During therapy, HIV-associated CDR3s significantly decreased in frequency, while CMV-associated CDR3s did not change significantly, though most became more frequent. Processing was restricted to sixteen HIV-infected individuals, which the authors judged to be a major constraint on the generalizability of the findings. Unequal numbers of distinct sequences between patients and controls complicated comparisons, and size-matching overweighted rare events from HIV-infected data. Mean usage differed significantly between HIV-infected patients and controls for eight alpha and eight beta V genes. Roughly threefold more distinct CDR3s and higher Shannon diversity were observed in healthy control repertoires than in untreated HIV+ repertoires. Alpha-beta chain pairing was not determined in the samples. The use of whole blood limited sequencing depth and precluded separation of the dynamics of distinct T-cell subpopulations. In the study, no determination of donor HLA types was made. Both the Jaccard index and the count of highly shared sequences showed that healthy controls shared more CDR3s between individuals than HIV+ patients did. The observed differences in diversity could not be explained by the slight differences in age and sex profiles between the study cohorts.

Reverse transcription of approximately 460 ng RNA was performed with SuperScript III using primers directed against the alpha and beta constant regions. Separate alpha and beta chain libraries were made by chain-specific third strand synthesis with multiplexing indices. To avoid primer bias, the protocol used one single primer pair to amplify every rearrangement within a chain, and the protocol also attached molecular barcodes to each cDNA molecule. The SP2 sequencing primer site and a random hexamer were carried on a 5' RACE adapter, to which purified cDNA was joined by T4 RNA Ligase 1. Second strand synthesis was performed with Phusion polymerase and primed from the SP2 site, and slow temperature ramps were applied to favor optimal annealing. The 12-nucleotide barcode on each molecule comprised two random hexamer sequences, both introduced before amplification and concatenated. An amplification PCR of roughly 25 cycles with P5s and P7 primers came after a short first PCR that had added P5 and P7 adapter elements plus a second index. Libraries received 27 PCR cycles in total, were quantified on a Qubit, sized on a Bioanalyzer, and diluted to 4 to 5 nM. Sequencing of the normalized libraries was performed on an Illumina MiSeq with 2 x 250 paired-end kits. MinElute columns were the means by which the reverse transcription reactions were cleaned up, and the reactions were eluted into 9 to 10 ul Tris-Cl. A 1:1 ratio of AMPure XP beads was used to clean the adapter ligations after they had run for over 20 hours at 16 degrees C. Processing in the source paper ran as follows. A modified Decombinator that output V, J, insert and barcode information was used to process the demultiplexed FASTQ files. Any sequence that shared a barcode yet differed from the dominant sequence was discarded as an error, and the number of original cDNA molecules was estimated by counting barcodes clustered at Levenshtein distance 3. The R packages ineq, vegan, igraph and RCytoscape were used for downstream analyses, with IMGT nomenclature and CDR3 definitions applied. V gene usage was computed over distinct sequences, each TCR counted once to avoid skew from clonal expansion. Whenever two unique CDR3 amino acid sequences within a donor differed by a single Levenshtein edit, similarity networks linked them. Published HIV-specific CDR3s (around 90 alpha, about 730 beta) and CMV-specific CDR3s (about 13 alpha, some 250 beta) were compiled and searched for in the repertoires. Random subsampling to size-matched repertoires demonstrated that the decreased diversity in patients did not result from their lower sequence numbers. The raw public data were reprocessed by TCRdb itself: fastp quality trimming at Q25, MiXCR clonotype calling, in-frame beta chains only. Duplicate CDR3 protein sequences are folded into a single record with the most common DNA and genes. Here the V and J calls rest on TCRdb's processing, not on the authors' analysis. Counted in this sample were about 9,600 distinct CDR3 sequences; roughly 7.3% of them appeared once. The ten largest clones add up to about 36% of the sample.

Since whole blood was used without any cell fractionation, the repertoire reflected all peripheral T cells in unsorted form. A roughly 2.7 ml sample of peripheral blood was drawn into Tempus tubes for RNA extraction. The study enrolled HIV-infected adults who had not yet received antiretroviral therapy and were about to begin treatment, and it processed the first sixteen eligible patients. Treatment interruptions were among the grounds for excluding patients from enrollment, as were febrile or AIDS-related illness, tumors, hepatitis B or C coinfection, immunomodulatory therapy and recent vaccination. Residual genomic DNA was removed with the TURBO-DNase kit and globin mRNA was depleted with GLOBINclear. Pretreatment blood from HIV-infected patients was collected just before antiretroviral therapy was started.

Specimen: blood, collected before antiretroviral therapy. In this chain, TRBV27 is recombined with TRBJ2-7; the central 12 bases match TRBD2. The TCR was taken from an adult with HIV infection. The DNA sequence is as follows: TGTGCCAGCAGGGGACTAGCGGGCATCTCCTACGAGCAGTACTTC. It encodes CASRGLAGISYEQYF.